This T cell receptor (beta chain) was recovered during a study of T cells after yellow fever vaccination. On the study more broadly: Preparing low-cell-number fractions relied on SMART-Seq v4 Ultra Low Input.

Regarding this clonotype: The antigen remains undetermined.

V was shortened by 5 bases and J by 3 bases, with 13 bases between the two germline ends. The CDR3 consists of 14 residues. The germline V gene encodes CDR1 SGHTA and CDR2 FQGNSA. They built TCR cDNA with 5'RACE template switching, a step that put in a universal primer site and UMIs. TCRdb redid the calling of the 5' RACE reads with MiXCR, one entry per CDR3 protein. The profile covers under 400,000 distinct CDR3 sequences, with approximately 12% appearing a single time and roughly 3.1% taken by the ten largest. Study-wide points: Weaker, the secondary response peaked sooner, at day 5 versus 15. From the bulk population, abundant clonotypes could contaminate and appear within FACS-sorted repertoires.

This specimen consisted of CD4+ T cells sorted from PBMCs, obtained 15 days after the yellow fever booster vaccination. This clonotype was obtained from a man in his late teens or twenties who received the YFV17D yellow fever vaccine. The chain recombines TRBV7-2 with TRBJ1-1; tentatively, D is TRBD1 (5 bases). This CDR3 reads CASSAHGGDTEAFF. The CDR3 region has the DNA TGTGCCAGCAGCGCACATGGGGGGGACACTGAAGCTTTCTTT.